The sequence of this T cell receptor (beta chain) was determined in a study of blood T cells in healthy people across ages. Whole-study findings and limits: Naive T cell percentage showed a strong correlation with the diversity of TCR beta. Among T cells, TCR beta diversity per million cells dropped roughly linearly as age rose.

It was with a sample-barcoded 5' primer and a J-beta primer mix that a second PCR of roughly 7 to 11 cycles was run. TCRdb re-called the 5' RACE reads through MiXCR, storing one row per CDR3 protein. Found here are 550,000 to 750,000 distinct CDR3 sequences, under 25% of them singletons; the top ten hold 3.5% to 4%. Researchers collected around 10 milliliters of peripheral blood from every single donor. Notes on this clonotype: What it binds is unknown.

Germline V gene sequence: CDR1 SQVTM, CDR2 ANQGSEA. V lost 4 bases and J 1 base, leaving 7 bases between the germline ends. This CDR3 region has 12 residues. Sequenced sample: blood. The chain uses TRBV29-1 and TRBJ1-1; no clear D gene. This TCR was recovered from a man in his 70s in good health. Here the CDR3 DNA reads TGCAGCGTTGGTATGCGGAACACTGAAGCTTTCTTT. This encodes CSVGMRNTEAFF.